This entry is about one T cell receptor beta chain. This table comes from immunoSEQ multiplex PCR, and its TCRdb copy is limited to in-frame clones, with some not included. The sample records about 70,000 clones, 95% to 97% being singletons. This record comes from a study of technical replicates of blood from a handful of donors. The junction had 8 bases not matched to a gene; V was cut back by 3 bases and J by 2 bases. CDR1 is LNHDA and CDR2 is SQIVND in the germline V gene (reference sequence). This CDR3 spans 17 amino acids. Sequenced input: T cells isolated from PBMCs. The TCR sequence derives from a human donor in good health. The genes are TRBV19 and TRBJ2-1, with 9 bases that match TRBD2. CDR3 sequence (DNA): TGTGCCAGTAGTATTCGGCTAGCGGGACTCACCTACAATGAGCAGTTCTTC. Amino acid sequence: CASSIRLAGLTYNEQFF.